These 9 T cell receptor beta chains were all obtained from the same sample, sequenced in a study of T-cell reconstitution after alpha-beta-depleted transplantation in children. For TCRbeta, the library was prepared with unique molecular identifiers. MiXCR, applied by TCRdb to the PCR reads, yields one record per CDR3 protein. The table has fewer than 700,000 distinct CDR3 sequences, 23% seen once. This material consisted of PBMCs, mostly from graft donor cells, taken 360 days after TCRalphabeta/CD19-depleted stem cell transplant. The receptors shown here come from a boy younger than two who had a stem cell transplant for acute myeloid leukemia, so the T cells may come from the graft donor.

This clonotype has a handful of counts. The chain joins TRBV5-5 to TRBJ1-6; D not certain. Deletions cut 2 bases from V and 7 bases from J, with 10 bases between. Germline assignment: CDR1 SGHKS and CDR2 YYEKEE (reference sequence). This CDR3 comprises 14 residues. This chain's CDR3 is CASSFGFRNSPLHF. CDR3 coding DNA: TGTGCCAGCAGCTTCGGGTTTCGAAATTCACCCCTCCACTTT.

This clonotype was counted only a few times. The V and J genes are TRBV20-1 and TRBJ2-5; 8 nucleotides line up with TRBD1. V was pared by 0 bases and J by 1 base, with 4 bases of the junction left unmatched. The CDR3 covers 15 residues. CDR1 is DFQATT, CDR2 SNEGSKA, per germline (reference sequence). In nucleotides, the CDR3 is TGCAGTGCTAGAGAAGCGACAGGGGTCCAAGAGACCCAGTACTTC. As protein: CSAREATGVQETQYF.

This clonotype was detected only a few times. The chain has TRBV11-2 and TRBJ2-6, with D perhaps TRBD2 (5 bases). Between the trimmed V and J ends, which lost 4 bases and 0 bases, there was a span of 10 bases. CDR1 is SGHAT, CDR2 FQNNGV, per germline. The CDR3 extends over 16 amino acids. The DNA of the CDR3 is TGTGCCAGCAGCTGGGAGACGGACTCTGGGGCCAACGTCCTGACTTTC. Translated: CASSWETDSGANVLTF.

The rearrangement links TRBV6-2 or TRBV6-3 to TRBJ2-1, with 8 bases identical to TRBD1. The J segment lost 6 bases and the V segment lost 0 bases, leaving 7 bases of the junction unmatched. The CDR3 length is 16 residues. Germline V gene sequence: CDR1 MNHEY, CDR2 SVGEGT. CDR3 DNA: TGTGCCAGCAGTTACTCGGGAGACAGGGGTGGCAATGAGCAGTTCTTC. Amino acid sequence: CASSYSGDRGGNEQFF.

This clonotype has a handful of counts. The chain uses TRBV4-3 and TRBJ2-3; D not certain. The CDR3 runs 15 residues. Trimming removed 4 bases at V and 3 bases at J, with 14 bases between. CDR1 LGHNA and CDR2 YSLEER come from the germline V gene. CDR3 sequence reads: CASSPRPAITDTQYF. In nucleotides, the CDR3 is TGCGCCAGCAGCCCTCGGCCGGCGATTACAGATACGCAGTATTTT.

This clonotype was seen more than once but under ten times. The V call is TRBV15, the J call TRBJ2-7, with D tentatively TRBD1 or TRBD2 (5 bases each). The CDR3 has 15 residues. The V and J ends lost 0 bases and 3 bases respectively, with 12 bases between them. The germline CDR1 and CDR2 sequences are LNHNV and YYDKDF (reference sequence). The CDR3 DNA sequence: TGTGCCACCAGCAGAGATTACGGGACCAGCTACGAGCAGTACGTC. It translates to CATSRDYGTSYEQYV.

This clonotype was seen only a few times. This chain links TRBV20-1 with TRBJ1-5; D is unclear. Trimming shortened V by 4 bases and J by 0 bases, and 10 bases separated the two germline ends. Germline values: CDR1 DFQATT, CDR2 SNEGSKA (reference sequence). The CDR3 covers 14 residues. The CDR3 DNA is TGCAGTGCTAACCGGGGATCTAGCAATCAGCCCCAGCATTTT. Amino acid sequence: CSANRGSSNQPQHF.

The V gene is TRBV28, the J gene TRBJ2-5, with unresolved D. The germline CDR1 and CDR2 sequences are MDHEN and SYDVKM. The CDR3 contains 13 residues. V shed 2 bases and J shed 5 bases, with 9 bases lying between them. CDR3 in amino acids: CASSLSQLETQYF. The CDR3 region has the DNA TGTGCCAGCAGTTTAAGCCAGTTGGAGACCCAGTACTTC.

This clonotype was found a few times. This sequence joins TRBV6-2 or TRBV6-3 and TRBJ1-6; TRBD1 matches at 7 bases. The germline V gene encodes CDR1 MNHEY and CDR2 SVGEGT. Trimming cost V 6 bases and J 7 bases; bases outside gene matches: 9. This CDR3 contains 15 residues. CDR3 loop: CASRPPTGRNSPLHF. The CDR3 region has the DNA TGTGCCAGCAGACCCCCGACAGGGCGCAATTCACCCCTCCACTTT.